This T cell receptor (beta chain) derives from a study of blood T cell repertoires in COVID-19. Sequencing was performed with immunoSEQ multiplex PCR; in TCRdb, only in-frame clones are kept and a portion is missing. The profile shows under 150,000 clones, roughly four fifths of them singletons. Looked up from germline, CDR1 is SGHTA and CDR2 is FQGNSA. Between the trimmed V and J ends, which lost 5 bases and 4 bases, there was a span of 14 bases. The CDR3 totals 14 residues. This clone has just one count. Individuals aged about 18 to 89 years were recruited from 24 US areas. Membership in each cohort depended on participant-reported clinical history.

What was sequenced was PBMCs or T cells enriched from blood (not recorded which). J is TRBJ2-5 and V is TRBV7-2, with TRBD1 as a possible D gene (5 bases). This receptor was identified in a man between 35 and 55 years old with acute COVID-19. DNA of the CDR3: TGTGCCAGCAGCCCGACAGAGGTAGGAGAGACCCAGTACTTC. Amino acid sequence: CASSPTEVGETQYF.